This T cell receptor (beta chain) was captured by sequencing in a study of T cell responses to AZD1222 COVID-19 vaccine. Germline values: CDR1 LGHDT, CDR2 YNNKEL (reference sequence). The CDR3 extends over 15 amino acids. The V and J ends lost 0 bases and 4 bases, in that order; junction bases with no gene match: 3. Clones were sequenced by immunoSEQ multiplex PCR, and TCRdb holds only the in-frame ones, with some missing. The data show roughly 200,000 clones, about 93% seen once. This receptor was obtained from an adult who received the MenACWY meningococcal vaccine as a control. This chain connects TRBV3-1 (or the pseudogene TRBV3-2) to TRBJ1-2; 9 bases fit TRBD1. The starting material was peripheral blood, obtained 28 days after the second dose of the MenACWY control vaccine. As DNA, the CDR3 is TGTGCCAGCAGCCAAGAAGGGACAGGGACCTATGGCTACACCTTC. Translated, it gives CASSQEGTGTYGYTF.